This T cell receptor beta chain originates from a study of T cells in Graves' hyperthyroidism and ophthalmopathy. This clonotype was counted only a few times. Antigen unknown. Germline lookup yields CDR1 MDHEN and CDR2 SYDVKM. V lost 7 bases, J lost 10 bases, and 14 bases lay in between. There are 13 residues in the CDR3. Findings of the study overall: Through a model of 13 V-J features, ophthalmopathy was separated from stable hyperthyroidism. Ophthalmopathy prediction by the model preceded onset by a median roughly 6 months.

From RNA transcripts, TCR beta CDR3 regions were amplified. HTBI primers drove first-round RT-PCR of the TCR CDR3. A single record per CDR3 protein comes from TCRdb applying MiXCR to the multiplex PCR reads. This sample has about 570,000 distinct CDR3 sequences, with about 45% found just once. The chain recombines TRBV28 with TRBJ1-6; unclear D gene. The material sequenced was peripheral blood or thyroid tissue (not recorded which). The clonotype comes from an adult woman with Graves' disease, either hyperthyroidism or ophthalmopathy (not recorded which). Here the CDR3 DNA reads TGTGCCAGCACCCTCCAGGTCACCTCACCCCTCCACTTT. Protein product: CASTLQVTSPLHF.